This T cell receptor (beta chain) was identified during a study of tumor and adjacent non-tumor tissue in lung cancer. General observations from the study: TCR diversity was significantly greater in tumor than normal lung tissue.

RNA was extracted from bulk tissue without any cell sorting. A modified ARM-PCR protocol with three rounds of nested PCR amplified TCRbeta. TCRdb called the multiplex PCR reads again in MiXCR, with one record for every CDR3 protein. The sample consists of roughly 220,000 distinct CDR3 sequences, 71% of them appearing once. The sample holds many counts of this clonotype. What it recognizes is unknown. CDR3 length equals 13 residues. Germline CDR1 reads SQVTM; CDR2 reads ANQGSEA. V lost 3 bases and J lost 11, with 16 bases in between. This TCR was sampled from a man aged 55 to 70 with non-small cell lung cancer. This chain connects TRBV29-1 to TRBJ1-4; D not certain. The sample comprised lung tumor tissue. This CDR3 is CSVDVGAVGKLFF. The CDR3 DNA follows: TGCAGCGTTGATGTGGGAGCGGTCGGGAAACTGTTTTTT.